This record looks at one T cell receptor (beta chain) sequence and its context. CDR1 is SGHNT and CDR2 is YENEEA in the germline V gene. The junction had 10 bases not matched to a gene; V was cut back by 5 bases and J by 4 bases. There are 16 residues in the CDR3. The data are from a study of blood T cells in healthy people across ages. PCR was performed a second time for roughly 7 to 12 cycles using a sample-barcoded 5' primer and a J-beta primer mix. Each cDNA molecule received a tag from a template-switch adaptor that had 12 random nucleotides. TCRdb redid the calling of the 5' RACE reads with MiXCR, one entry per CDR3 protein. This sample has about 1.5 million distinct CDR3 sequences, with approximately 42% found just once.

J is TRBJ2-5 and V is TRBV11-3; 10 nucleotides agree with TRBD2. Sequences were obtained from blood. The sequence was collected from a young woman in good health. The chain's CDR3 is CASSPGASGSLETQYF. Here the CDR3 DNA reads TGTGCCAGCAGCCCCGGGGCTAGCGGGAGCTTAGAGACCCAGTACTTC.